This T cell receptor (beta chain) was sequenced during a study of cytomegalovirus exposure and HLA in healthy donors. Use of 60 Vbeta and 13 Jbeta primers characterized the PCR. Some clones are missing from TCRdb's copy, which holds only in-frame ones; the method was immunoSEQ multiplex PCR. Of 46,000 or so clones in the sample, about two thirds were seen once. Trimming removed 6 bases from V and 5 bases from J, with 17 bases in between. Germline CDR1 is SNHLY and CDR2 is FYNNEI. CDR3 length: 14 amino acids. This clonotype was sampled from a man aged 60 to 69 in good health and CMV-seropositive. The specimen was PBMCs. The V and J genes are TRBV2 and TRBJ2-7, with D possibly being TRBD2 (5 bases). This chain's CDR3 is CASRPSLLPHEQYF. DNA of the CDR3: TGTGCCAGCAGACCTAGCCTCCTTCCCCACGAGCAGTACTTC.